The 21 T cell receptor beta chains below all came from one sample that was sequenced in a study of T cell responses to AZD1222 COVID-19 vaccine. Produced via immunoSEQ multiplex PCR; TCRdb's table is partial and in-frame only. Of approximately 150,000 clones in the sample, about 86% were seen once. The source material was peripheral blood, sampled 28 days after the second AZD1222 dose. The receptors shown here come from an adult who received the AZD1222 COVID-19 vaccine.

The chain recombines TRBV9 with TRBJ1-1; the match to TRBD1 covers 12 bases. V gave up 0 bases and J gave up 4 bases; unmatched junction bases: 7. CDR1 is SGDLS and CDR2 is YYNGEE in the germline V gene. CDR3 length: 17 residues. DNA of the CDR3: TGTGCCAGCAGCGTAGTGGGACAGGGGGCCGTGAGCACTGAAGCTTTCTTT. Its protein is CASSVVGQGAVSTEAFF.

The chain employs TRBV7-9 and TRBJ1-4; TRBD1 is a possible D gene (5 bases). CDR3 length: 16 residues. Trimming shortened V by 1 base and J by 0 bases, and 9 bases separated the two germline ends. Germline V gives CDR1 SEHNR, CDR2 FQNEAQ (reference sequence). The CDR3 spells CASSLGWGTTNEKLFF. The CDR3 DNA reads TGTGCCAGCAGCTTAGGATGGGGCACAACTAATGAAAAACTGTTTTTT.

This clone came up a few times. This chain connects TRBV29-1 to TRBJ1-2, with TRBD1 matching 7 bases. With V trimmed by 2 bases and J by 10 bases, 10 bases remained unmatched. The CDR3 is made up of 13 amino acids. Germline CDR1 SQVTM, CDR2 ANQGSEA. CDR3 in amino acids: CSVEFSSGGDYTF. CDR3 sequence (DNA): TGCAGCGTTGAATTCTCCTCAGGGGGTGACTACACCTTC.

This chain connects TRBV18 to TRBJ1-2, with 8 bases that match TRBD1. Germline lookup yields CDR1 KGHSH and CDR2 LQKENI. This CDR3 comprises 14 residues. V gave up 2 bases and J gave up 3 bases; unmatched junction bases: 2. The CDR3 nucleotides read TGTGCCAGCTCACCAACGGGACAGGACTATGGCTACACCTTC. The encoded protein is CASSPTGQDYGYTF.

The J gene is TRBJ1-6, the V gene TRBV6-5; no firm D call. The length of the CDR3 is 15 residues. The V gene lost 4 bases and the J gene lost 9 bases, with 16 bases spanning the gap. Looked up from germline, CDR1 is MNHEY and CDR2 is SVGAGI. CDR3 sequence reads: CASSFWTLSSSPLHF. As DNA, the CDR3 is TGTGCCAGCAGTTTTTGGACCCTCTCTAGTTCACCCCTCCACTTT.

The V call is TRBV5-1, the J call TRBJ2-3; 7 nucleotides line up with TRBD2. The CDR3 covers 16 residues. The junction had 10 bases not matched to a gene; V was cut back by 6 bases and J by 0 bases. The germline V gene has CDR1 SGHRS and CDR2 YFSETQ. In nucleotides, the CDR3 is TGCGCCAGCACCCCTGGGGCTAGCGGAAGCACAGATACGCAGTATTTT. Protein sequence: CASTPGASGSTDTQYF.

The chain carries TRBV7-9 and TRBJ1-6, with unresolved D. V shed 0 bases and J shed 6 bases, with 6 bases lying between them. The CDR3 runs 14 residues. Per germline, CDR1 SEHNR and CDR2 FQNEAQ (reference sequence). CDR3 in amino acids: CASSLATSNSPLHF. The CDR3, as DNA: TGTGCCAGCAGCTTAGCCACGAGTAATTCACCCCTCCACTTT. The full variable domain, in which reference TRBV7-9 and TRBJ1-6 provide the parts outside the CDR3, is DTGVSQNPRHKITKRGQNVTFRCDPISEHNRLYWYRQTLGQGPEFLTYFQNEAQLEKSRLLSDRFSAERPKGSFSTLEIQRTEQGDSAMYLCASSLATSNSPLHFGNGTRLTVT.

Here the CDR3 reads CSAKSGTGPYNEKLFF. Here the CDR3 DNA reads TGCAGCGCTAAATCCGGGACAGGACCCTATAATGAAAAACTGTTTTTT. The rearrangement links TRBV29-1 to TRBJ1-4; the match to TRBD1 covers 8 bases. Germline CDR1 reads SQVTM; CDR2 reads ANQGSEA. The ends lost 7 bases at V and 4 bases at J; junction bases unmatched: 14. The CDR3 is 16 residues long. The full variable domain, rest sourced from reference TRBV29-1 and TRBJ1-4, is SAVISQKPSRDICQRGTSLTIQCQVDSQVTMMFWYRQQPGQSLTLIATANQGSEATYESGFVIDKFPISRPNLTFSTLTVSNMSPEDSSIYLCSAKSGTGPYNEKLFFGSGTQLSVL.

The chain uses TRBV27 and TRBJ2-5, with 10 bases identical to TRBD2. CDR1 is MNHEY, CDR2 SMNVEV, per germline (reference sequence). The CDR3 contains 16 residues. Trimming cost V 3 bases and J 4 bases; bases outside gene matches: 8. The CDR3 is CASSLLAGGPVETQYF. The DNA of the CDR3 is TGTGCCAGCAGTTTGTTAGCGGGAGGCCCCGTAGAGACCCAGTACTTC.

The chain employs TRBV6-2 or TRBV6-3 and TRBJ2-5; D call uncertain. The germline gives CDR1 MNHEY, CDR2 SVGEGT. The CDR3 is 13 residues long. Trimming took 5 bases from V and 8 from J, leaving 15 bases between them. The CDR3 DNA follows: TGTGCCAGCAGTGATGAGTCAGGTAGTACCCAGTACTTC. Its translation is CASSDESGSTQYF.

This chain uses TRBV18 with TRBJ2-3; no clear D gene. The CDR3 sequence is 14 residues long. V was pared by 3 bases and J by 3 bases, with 10 bases between. Germline V CDR1 and CDR2: KGHSH, LQKENI. CDR3 coding DNA: TGTGCCAGCTCACCTGGGGTCAGTACAGATACGCAGTATTTT. It encodes CASSPGVSTDTQYF.

V and J are TRBV10-3 and TRBJ1-2; tentative D call: TRBD1 (6 bases). Germline CDR1 ENHRY, CDR2 SYGVKD. The CDR3 spans 13 residues. V lost 6 bases, J lost 1 base, and 9 bases lay in between. CDR3 sequence (DNA): TGTGCCATCAGCGAAGGGGGTAACTATGGCTACACCTTC. It is translated as CAISEGGNYGYTF.

The chain links TRBV18 to TRBJ2-5; tentative D call: TRBD1 (6 bases). CDR3 size: 13 residues. Deletions cut 7 bases from V and 5 bases from J, with 14 bases between. Germline V CDR1 and CDR2: KGHSH, LQKENI. This CDR3 reads CASLSSQGETQYF. The CDR3, as DNA: TGTGCCAGCTTATCCAGTCAGGGGGAGACCCAGTACTTC.

The chain recombines TRBV29-1 with TRBJ2-2; tentative D call: TRBD2 (6 bases). The CDR3 runs 14 residues. The V gene's germline CDR1 is SQVTM and CDR2 ANQGSEA. V gave up 5 bases and J gave up 2 bases, with 12 bases separating them. CDR3 bases: TGCAGCGTTCTCGCCGGGACTAACACCGGGGAGCTGTTTTTT. This sequence encodes CSVLAGTNTGELFF.

J is TRBJ2-1 and V is TRBV7-2, with D tentatively TRBD1 (6 bases). V was cut by 3 bases and J by 6 bases, with 12 bases left in between. This CDR3 is 14 amino acids long. Germline V gene sequence: CDR1 SGHTA, CDR2 FQGNSA. CDR3 protein: CASSFWGPGNEQFF. CDR3 DNA: TGTGCCAGCAGCTTTTGGGGGCCGGGCAATGAGCAGTTCTTC.

This clone has only one observation. The chain uses TRBV7-2 and TRBJ2-1, with D possibly TRBD2 on 6 matching bases. Germline assignment: CDR1 SGHTA and CDR2 FQGNSA. This CDR3 is 15 amino acids long. V was clipped by 5 bases and J by 3 bases, with 14 bases between them. This CDR3 reads CASSPVGGGYNEQFF. Here the CDR3 DNA reads TGTGCCAGCAGCCCAGTCGGGGGAGGCTACAATGAGCAGTTCTTC.

The table lists this clone with a count of one. The V call is TRBV5-1, the J call TRBJ1-1; TRBD1 aligns across 7 bases. Per the germline V gene, CDR1 is SGHRS and CDR2 is YFSETQ. The CDR3 has 14 amino acids. J lost 5 bases, V lost 4 bases, and 8 bases had no gene match. The CDR3 here is CASSAETGKTEAFF. The CDR3 region has the DNA TGCGCCAGCAGCGCAGAGACAGGGAAGACTGAAGCTTTCTTT.

The chain couples TRBV19 to TRBJ1-1; D gene uncertain. In germline, CDR1 is LNHDA, CDR2 SQIVND (reference sequence). V was trimmed by 6 bases and J by 2 bases, leaving 10 bases between them. The CDR3 totals 13 residues. The CDR3 DNA follows: TGTGCCAGTAGCCCCCCGGGAAACACTGAAGCTTTCTTT. Its protein is CASSPPGNTEAFF.

The chain combines TRBV27 with TRBJ2-7; 7 nucleotides agree with TRBD1. This CDR3 contains 16 residues. V shed 4 bases, J shed 4 bases, and the junction held 13 bases outside the gene matches. Germline CDR1 MNHEY, CDR2 SMNVEV (reference sequence). DNA for the CDR3: TGTGCCAGCAGTTCCCTTCTGAAGGGGGCGGATTACGAGCAGTACTTC. Translating gives CASSSLLKGADYEQYF.

CDR3 protein: CASSPGMGNTEAFF. Here the CDR3 DNA reads TGTGCCAGCTCACCCGGGATGGGGAACACTGAAGCTTTCTTT. This sequence joins TRBV18 and TRBJ1-1; D ambiguous. Trimming stripped 3 bases from V and 1 base from J, with 9 bases between. The CDR3 sequence is 14 residues long. Germline V gene sequence: CDR1 KGHSH, CDR2 LQKENI.

This clone was seen only a few times. The genes are TRBV3-1 (or the pseudogene TRBV3-2) and TRBJ2-2; tentatively, D is TRBD1 or TRBD2 (6 bases each). The CDR3 is 15 amino acids. V was pared by 2 bases and J by 0 bases, with 7 bases between. Germline V lookup: CDR1 LGHDT, CDR2 YNNKEL (reference sequence). Here the CDR3 DNA reads TGTGCCAGCAGCCAAAGGGGGGCGAACACCGGGGAGCTGTTTTTT. Translation gives CASSQRGANTGELFF.